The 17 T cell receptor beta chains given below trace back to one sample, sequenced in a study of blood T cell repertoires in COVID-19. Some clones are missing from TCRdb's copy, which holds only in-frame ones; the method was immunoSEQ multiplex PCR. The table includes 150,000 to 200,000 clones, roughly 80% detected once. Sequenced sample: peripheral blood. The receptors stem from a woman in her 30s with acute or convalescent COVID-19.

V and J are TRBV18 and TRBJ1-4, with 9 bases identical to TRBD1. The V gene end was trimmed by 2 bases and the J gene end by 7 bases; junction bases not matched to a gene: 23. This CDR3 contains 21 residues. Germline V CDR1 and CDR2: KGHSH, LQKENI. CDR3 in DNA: TGTGCCAGCTCACCAACACTGAATTGGGGACAGGGCCTGATAGGTGGTGAAAAACTGTTTTTT. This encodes CASSPTLNWGQGLIGGEKLFF. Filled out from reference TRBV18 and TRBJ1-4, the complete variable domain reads NAGVMQNPRHLVRRRGQEARLRCSPMKGHSHVYWYRQLPEEGLKFMVYLQKENIIDESGMPKERFSAEFPKEGPSILRIQQVVRGDSAAYFCASSPTLNWGQGLIGGEKLFFGSGTQLSVL.

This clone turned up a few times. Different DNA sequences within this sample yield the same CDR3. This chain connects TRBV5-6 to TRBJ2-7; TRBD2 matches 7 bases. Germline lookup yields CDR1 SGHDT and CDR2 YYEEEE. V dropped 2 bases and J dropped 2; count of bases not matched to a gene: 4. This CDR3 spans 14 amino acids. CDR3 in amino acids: CASSLPSGTYEQYF. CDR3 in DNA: TGTGCCAGCAGCTTACCTAGCGGTACCTACGAGCAGTACTTC.

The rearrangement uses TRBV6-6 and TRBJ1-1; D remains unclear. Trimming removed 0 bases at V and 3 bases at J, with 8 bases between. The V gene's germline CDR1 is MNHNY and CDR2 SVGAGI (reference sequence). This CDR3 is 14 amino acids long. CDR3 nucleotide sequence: TGTGCCAGCAGTTACTCGGCGGGGTACACTGAAGCTTTCTTT. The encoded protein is CASSYSAGYTEAFF.

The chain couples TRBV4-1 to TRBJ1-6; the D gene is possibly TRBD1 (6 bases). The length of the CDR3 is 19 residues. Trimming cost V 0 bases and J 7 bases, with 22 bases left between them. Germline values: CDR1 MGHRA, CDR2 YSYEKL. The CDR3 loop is CASSQDRIETGHLNSPLHF. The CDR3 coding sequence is TGCGCCAGCAGCCAAGATAGAATCGAAACGGGACACTTAAATTCACCCCTCCACTTT.

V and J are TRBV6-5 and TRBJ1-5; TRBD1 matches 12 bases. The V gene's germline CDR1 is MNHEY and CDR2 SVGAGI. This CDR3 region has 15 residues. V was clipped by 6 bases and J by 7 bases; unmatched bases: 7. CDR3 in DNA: TGTGCCAGCAGACTGGGACAGGGGGCTCGGCAGCCCCAGCATTTT. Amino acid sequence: CASRLGQGARQPQHF.

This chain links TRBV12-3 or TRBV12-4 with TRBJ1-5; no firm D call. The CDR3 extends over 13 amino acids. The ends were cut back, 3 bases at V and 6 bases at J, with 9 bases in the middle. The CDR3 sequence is CASSFVRGQPQHF. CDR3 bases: TGTGCCAGCAGTTTCGTCCGAGGTCAGCCCCAGCATTTT.

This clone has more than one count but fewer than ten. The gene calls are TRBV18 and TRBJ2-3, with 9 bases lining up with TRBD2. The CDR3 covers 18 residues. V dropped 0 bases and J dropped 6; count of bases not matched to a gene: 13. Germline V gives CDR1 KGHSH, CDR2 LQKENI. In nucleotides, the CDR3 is TGTGCCAGCTCACCACCGGTGATGGGACTAGCCGTGGCGGATACGCAGTATTTT. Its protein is CASSPPVMGLAVADTQYF.

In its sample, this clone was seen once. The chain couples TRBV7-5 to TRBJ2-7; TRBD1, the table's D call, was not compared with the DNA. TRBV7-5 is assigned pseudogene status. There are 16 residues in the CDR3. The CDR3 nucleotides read TGTGTCAGAAGAGTAGGGGGTAATGGGGCGTTCTACGAGCAGTACTTC. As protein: CVRRVGGNGAFYEQYF.

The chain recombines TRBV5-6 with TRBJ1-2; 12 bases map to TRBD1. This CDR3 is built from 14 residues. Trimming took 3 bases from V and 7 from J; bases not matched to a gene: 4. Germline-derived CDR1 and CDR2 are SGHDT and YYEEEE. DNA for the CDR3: TGTGCCAGCAGCTGGGGACAGGGGGCCGGTGGCTACACCTTC. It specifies CASSWGQGAGGYTF.

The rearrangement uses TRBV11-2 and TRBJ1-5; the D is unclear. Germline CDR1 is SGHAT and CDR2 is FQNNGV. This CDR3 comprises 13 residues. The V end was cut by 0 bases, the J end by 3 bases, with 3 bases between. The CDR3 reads CASSLDSNQPQHF. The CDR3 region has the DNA TGTGCCAGCAGCTTAGACTCCAATCAGCCCCAGCATTTT.

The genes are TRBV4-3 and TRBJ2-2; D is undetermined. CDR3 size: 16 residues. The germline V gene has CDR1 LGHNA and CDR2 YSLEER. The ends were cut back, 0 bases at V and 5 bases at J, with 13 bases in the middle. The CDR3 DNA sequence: TGCGCCAGCAGCCAAGATCCATTCTCGGAGACCGGGGAGCTGTTTTTT. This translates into CASSQDPFSETGELFF.

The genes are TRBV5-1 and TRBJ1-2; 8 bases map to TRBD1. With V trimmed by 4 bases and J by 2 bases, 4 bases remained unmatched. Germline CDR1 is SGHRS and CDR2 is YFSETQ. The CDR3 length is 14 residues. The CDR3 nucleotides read TGCGCCAGCAGCCCGAGACAGGGGAACTATGGCTACACCTTC. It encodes CASSPRQGNYGYTF.

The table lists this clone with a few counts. The CDR3 sequence: CASSSVLETQYF. The CDR3 bases are TGTGCCAGCAGCTCGGTGTTGGAGACCCAGTACTTC. The chain employs TRBV28 and TRBJ2-5; D gene ambiguous. With 6 bases removed from V and 5 bases from J, the gap between germline ends came to 10 bases. The germline gives CDR1 MDHEN, CDR2 SYDVKM. The CDR3 spans 12 residues. Full variable domain (rest looked up from reference TRBV28 and TRBJ2-5): DVKVTQSSRYLVKRTGEKVFLECVQDMDHENMFWYRQDPGLGLRLIYFSYDVKMKEKGDIPEGYSVSREKKERFSLILESASTNQTSMYLCASSSVLETQYFGPGTRLLVL.

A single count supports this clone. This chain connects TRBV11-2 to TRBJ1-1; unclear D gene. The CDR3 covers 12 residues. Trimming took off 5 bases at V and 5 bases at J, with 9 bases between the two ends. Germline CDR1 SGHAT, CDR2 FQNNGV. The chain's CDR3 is CASSPYRTEAFF. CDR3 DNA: TGTGCCAGCAGCCCGTACCGGACTGAAGCTTTCTTT. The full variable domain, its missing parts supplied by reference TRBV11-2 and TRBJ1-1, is EAGVAQSPRYKIIEKRQSVAFWCNPISGHATLYWYQQILGQGPKLLIQFQNNGVVDDSQLPKDRFSAERLKGVDSTLKIQPAKLEDSAVYLCASSPYRTEAFFGQGTRLTVV.

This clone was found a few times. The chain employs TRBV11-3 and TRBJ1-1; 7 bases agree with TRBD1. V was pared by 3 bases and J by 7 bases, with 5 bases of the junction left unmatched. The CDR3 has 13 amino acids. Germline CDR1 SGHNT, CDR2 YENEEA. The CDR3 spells CASSFEGGGEAFF. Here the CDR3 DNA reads TGTGCCAGCAGCTTTGAAGGGGGCGGTGAAGCTTTCTTT.

The CDR3 protein is CASSFRSISEAFF. The CDR3 nucleotides are TGTGCCAGCAGTTTCCGGTCTATATCTGAAGCTTTCTTT. The rearrangement links TRBV27 to TRBJ1-1, with D hard to call. Germline CDR1 is MNHEY and CDR2 is SMNVEV (reference sequence). V gave up 3 bases and J gave up 6 bases, with 11 bases separating them. The length of the CDR3 is 13 residues.

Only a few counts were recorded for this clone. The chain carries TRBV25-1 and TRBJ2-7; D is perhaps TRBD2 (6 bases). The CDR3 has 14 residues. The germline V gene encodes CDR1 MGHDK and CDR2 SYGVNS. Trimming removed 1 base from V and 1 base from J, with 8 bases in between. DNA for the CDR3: TGTGCCAGCAGTGAATGGAGGGGATCCTACGAGCAGTACTTC. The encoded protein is CASSEWRGSYEQYF.